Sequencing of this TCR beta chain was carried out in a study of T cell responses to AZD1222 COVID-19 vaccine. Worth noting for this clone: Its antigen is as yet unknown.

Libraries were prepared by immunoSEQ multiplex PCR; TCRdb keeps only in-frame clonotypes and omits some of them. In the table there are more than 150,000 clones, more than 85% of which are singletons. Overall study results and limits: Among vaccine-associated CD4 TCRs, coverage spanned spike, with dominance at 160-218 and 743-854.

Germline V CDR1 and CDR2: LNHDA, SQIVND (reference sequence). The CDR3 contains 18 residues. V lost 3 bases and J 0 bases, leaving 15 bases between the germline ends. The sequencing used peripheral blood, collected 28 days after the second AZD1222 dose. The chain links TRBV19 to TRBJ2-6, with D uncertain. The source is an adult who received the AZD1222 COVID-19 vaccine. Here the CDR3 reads CASSIYGLPTSGANVLTF. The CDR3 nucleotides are TGTGCCAGTAGTATCTACGGTCTACCGACCTCTGGGGCCAACGTCCTGACTTTC.